The clone carrying this T cell receptor beta chain came up many times. Its cognate antigen is unknown. The protocol was immunoSEQ multiplex PCR, while the TCRdb copy is restricted to in-frame clones and leaves out a portion. The sample presents approximately 35,000 clones, none singletons. This entry is derived from a study of T cells after posttransplantation cyclophosphamide. Whole-study results and caveats: Skin or GI-infiltrating T cells shared few TRB sequences with blood. Later blood repertoires were often dominated by clones from the donor CD8+ memory compartment.

On the day of bone marrow donation, the related graft donor provided peripheral blood. This CDR3 has 16 residues. From germline, CDR1 is ENHRY and CDR2 SYGVKD. Trimming removed 11 bases at V and 0 bases at J, with 20 bases between. This TCR derives from a girl aged 10 to 17 in good health, CMV-negative, and a related stem cell transplant donor. The sequencing input was PBMCs. This chain uses TRBV10-3 with TRBJ1-3; D is unclear. The CDR3 DNA is TGTGCCGTTTCTCCTAGAAGCCTAAACTCTGGAAACACCATATATTTT. This translates into CAVSPRSLNSGNTIYF.